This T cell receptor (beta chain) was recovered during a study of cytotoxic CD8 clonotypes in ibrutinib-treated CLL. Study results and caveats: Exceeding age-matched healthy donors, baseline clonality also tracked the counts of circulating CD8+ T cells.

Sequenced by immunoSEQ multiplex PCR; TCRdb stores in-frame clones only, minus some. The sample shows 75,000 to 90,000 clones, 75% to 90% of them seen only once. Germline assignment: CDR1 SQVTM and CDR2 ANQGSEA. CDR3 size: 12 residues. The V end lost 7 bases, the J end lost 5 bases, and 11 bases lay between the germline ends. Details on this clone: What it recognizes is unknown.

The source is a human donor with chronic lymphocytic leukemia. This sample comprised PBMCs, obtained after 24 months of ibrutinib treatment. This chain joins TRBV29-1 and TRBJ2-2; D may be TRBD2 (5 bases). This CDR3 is CSGIRGTGELFF. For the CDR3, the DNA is TGCAGCGGTATTCGGGGAACCGGGGAGCTGTTTTTT.